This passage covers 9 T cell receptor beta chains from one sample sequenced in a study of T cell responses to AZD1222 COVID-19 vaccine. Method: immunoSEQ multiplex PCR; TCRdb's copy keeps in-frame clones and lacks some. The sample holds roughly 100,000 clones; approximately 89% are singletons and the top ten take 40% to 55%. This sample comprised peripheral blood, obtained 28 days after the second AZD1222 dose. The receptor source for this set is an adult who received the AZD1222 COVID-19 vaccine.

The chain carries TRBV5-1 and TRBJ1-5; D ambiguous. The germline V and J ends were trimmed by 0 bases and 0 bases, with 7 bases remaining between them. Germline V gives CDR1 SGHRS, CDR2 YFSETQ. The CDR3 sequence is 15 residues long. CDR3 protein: CASSLGMYSNQPQHF. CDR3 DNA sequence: TGCGCCAGCAGCTTGGGTATGTATAGCAATCAGCCCCAGCATTTT.

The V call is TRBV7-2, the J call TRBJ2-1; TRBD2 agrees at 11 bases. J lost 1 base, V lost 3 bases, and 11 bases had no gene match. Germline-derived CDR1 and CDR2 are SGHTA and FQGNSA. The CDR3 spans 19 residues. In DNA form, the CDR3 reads TGTGCCAGCAGCTTGGGGGGTCTAGCGGGAGGTCGGTCCTACAATGAGCAGTTCTTC. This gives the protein CASSLGGLAGGRSYNEQFF.

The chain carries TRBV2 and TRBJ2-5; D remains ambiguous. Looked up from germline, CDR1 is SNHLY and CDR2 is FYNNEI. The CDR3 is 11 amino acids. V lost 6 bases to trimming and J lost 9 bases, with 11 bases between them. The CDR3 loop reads CASRAGGAQYF. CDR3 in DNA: TGTGCCAGCAGAGCCGGTGGGGCCCAGTACTTC. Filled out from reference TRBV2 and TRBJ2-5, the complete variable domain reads EPEVTQTPSHQVTQMGQEVILRCVPISNHLYFYWYRQILGQKVEFLVSFYNNEISEKSEIFDDQFSVERPDGSNFTLKIRSTKLEDSAMYFCASRAGGAQYFGPGTRLLVL.

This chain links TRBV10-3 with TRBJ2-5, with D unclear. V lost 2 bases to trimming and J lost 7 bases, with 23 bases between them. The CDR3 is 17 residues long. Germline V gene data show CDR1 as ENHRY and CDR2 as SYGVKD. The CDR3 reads CAISEPAFYPNHGTQYF. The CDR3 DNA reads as TGTGCCATCAGTGAGCCCGCCTTCTACCCTAACCACGGGACCCAGTACTTC.

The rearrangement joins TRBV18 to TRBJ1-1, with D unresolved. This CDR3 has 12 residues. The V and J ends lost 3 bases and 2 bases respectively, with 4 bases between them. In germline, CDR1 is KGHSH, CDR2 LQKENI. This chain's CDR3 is CASSPGNTEAFF. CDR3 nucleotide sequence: TGTGCCAGCTCACCCGGAAACACTGAAGCTTTCTTT.

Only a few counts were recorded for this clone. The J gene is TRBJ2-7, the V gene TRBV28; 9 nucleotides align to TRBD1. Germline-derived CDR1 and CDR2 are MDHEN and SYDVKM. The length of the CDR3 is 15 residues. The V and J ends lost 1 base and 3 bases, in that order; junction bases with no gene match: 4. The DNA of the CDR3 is TGTGCCAGCAGTTTATCCGGGACAGGGAGCTACGAGCAGTACTTC. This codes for CASSLSGTGSYEQYF.

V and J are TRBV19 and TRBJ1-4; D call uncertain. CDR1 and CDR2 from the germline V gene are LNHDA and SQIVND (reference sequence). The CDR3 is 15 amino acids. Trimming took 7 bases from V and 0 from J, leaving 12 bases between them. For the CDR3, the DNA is TGTGCCAGTAAGAAGGTGGAAGCAACTAATGAAAAACTGTTTTTT. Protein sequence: CASKKVEATNEKLFF. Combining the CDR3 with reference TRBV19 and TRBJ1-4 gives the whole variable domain DGGITQSPKYLFRKEGQNVTLSCEQNLNHDAMYWYRQDPGQGLRLIYYSQIVNDFQKGDIAEGYSVSREKKESFPLTVTSAQKNPTAFYLCASKKVEATNEKLFFGSGTQLSVL.

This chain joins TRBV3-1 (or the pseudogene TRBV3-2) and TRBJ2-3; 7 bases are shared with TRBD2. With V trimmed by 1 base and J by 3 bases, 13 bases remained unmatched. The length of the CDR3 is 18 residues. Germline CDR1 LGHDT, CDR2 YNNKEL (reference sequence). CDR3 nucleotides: TGTGCCAGCAGCCAAGGGGCCGCGGAGCGGGATTGGACAGATACGCAGTATTTT. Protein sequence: CASSQGAAERDWTDTQYF.

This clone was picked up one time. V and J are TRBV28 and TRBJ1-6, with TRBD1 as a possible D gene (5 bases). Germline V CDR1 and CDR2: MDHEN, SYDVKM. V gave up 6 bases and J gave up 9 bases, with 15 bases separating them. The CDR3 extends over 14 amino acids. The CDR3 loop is CASSPFRVSSPLHF. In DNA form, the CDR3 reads TGTGCCAGCAGCCCCTTCAGGGTTTCTTCACCCCTCCACTTT.